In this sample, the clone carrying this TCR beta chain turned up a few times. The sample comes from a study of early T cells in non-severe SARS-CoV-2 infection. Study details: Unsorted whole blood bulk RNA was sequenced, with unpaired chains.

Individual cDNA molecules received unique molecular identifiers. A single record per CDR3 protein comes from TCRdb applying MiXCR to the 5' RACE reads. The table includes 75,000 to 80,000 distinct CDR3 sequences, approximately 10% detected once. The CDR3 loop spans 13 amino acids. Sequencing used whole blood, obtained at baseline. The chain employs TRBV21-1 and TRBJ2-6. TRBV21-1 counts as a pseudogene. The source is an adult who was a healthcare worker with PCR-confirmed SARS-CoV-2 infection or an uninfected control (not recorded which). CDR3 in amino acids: CASNSTGANVLTF. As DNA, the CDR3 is TGTGCCAGCAACTCGACCGGGGCCAACGTCCTGACTTTC.